These 25 T cell receptor beta chains originate from one sample sequenced in a study of T cell repertoires in cytomegalovirus infection. TCRdb itself ran the reads through MiXCR, one entry per CDR3 protein. This table has approximately 1,000,000 distinct CDR3 sequences, roughly 31% appearing once. For these TCRs, the target antigens are not known. Source: cultured CD8+ T cells from PBMCs, taken from culture after CMV antigen stimulation. These receptors were collected from a human donor in good health (CMV status not recorded). Some clones in this sample may be carry-over from other donors' samples.

V and J are TRBV5-6 and TRBJ2-2; D may correspond to TRBD1 or TRBD2 (5 bases each). V shed 6 bases and J shed 3 bases, with 18 bases lying between them. CDR3 length equals 16 residues. Germline CDR1 and CDR2: SGHDT and YYEEEE. The CDR3 DNA is TGTGCCAGCATCCAAGGGGACCGACTGGACACCGGGGAGCTGTTTTTT. The encoded protein is CASIQGDRLDTGELFF. The full variable domain, with the rest looked up from reference TRBV5-6 and TRBJ2-2, is DAGVTQSPTHLIKTRGQQVTLRCSPKSGHDTVSWYQQALGQGPQFIFQYYEEEERQRGNFPDRFSGHQFPNYSSELNVNALLLGDSALYLCASIQGDRLDTGELFFGEGSRLTVL.

This clonotype was recorded a few times. The chain links TRBV12-3 or TRBV12-4 to TRBJ2-7; possibly TRBD1 for D (6 bases). The V end lost 6 bases, the J end lost 6 bases, and 9 bases lay between the germline ends. The CDR3 sequence is 11 residues long. CDR3 sequence: CASSTGPEQYF. The CDR3 coding sequence is TGTGCCAGCAGCACAGGGCCCGAGCAGTACTTC.

The chain links TRBV7-9 to TRBJ2-2; D uncertain. Deletions cut 2 bases from V and 4 bases from J, with 17 bases between. CDR3 size: 17 residues. CDR1 and CDR2 from the germline V gene are SEHNR and FQNEAQ (reference sequence). The CDR3 region is CASSLSREEYLTGELFF. The CDR3 nucleotides read TGTGCCAGCAGCTTAAGTCGTGAAGAGTACCTCACCGGGGAGCTGTTTTTT.

J is TRBJ2-2 and V is TRBV2; D not certain. CDR1 is SNHLY and CDR2 is FYNNEI in the germline V gene. The CDR3 has 12 amino acids. The germline V and J ends were trimmed by 4 bases and 7 bases, with 7 bases remaining between them. The chain's CDR3 is CASSGRVGELFF. The CDR3 DNA is TGTGCCAGCAGTGGAAGGGTCGGGGAGCTGTTTTTT.

This CDR3 reads CASSPSGLADNEQFF. CDR3 sequence (DNA): TGTGCCAGCAGCCCTTCGGGACTAGCGGATAATGAGCAGTTCTTC. The V and J genes are TRBV9 and TRBJ2-1; 11 bases line up with TRBD2. The CDR3 extends over 15 amino acids. The V gene end was trimmed by 4 bases and the J gene end by 7 bases; junction bases not matched to a gene: 7. Germline loops: CDR1 SGDLS, CDR2 YYNGEE.

This clonotype was detected only a few times. The chain joins TRBV7-3 to TRBJ2-1; 9 bases agree with TRBD2. Germline CDR1 is SGHTA and CDR2 is FQGTGA. CDR3 length: 16 amino acids. J lost 5 bases, V lost 5 bases, and 10 bases had no gene match. This CDR3 is CASSGIAGAPDNEQFF. For the CDR3, the DNA is TGTGCCAGCAGCGGGATAGCGGGGGCCCCAGACAATGAGCAGTTCTTC.

This clonotype has only a few counts. The chain joins TRBV13 to TRBJ2-2; tentatively, D is TRBD2 (5 bases). V lost 5 bases and J 6 bases, leaving 10 bases between the germline ends. CDR3 length: 13 residues. The germline V gene has CDR1 PRHDT and CDR2 FYEKMQ (reference sequence). The CDR3 is CASSPMRAGELFF. The CDR3 nucleotides read TGTGCCAGCAGCCCGATGAGGGCCGGGGAGCTGTTTTTT.

This clonotype was picked up a small number of times. This chain links TRBV5-1 with TRBJ2-4, with D hard to call. The germline gives CDR1 SGHRS, CDR2 YFSETQ. V was shortened by 4 bases and J by 1 base, with 12 bases between the two germline ends. CDR3 length equals 15 residues. The CDR3 nucleotides are TGCGCCAGCAGCCTATTCCAGGATGCCAAAAACATTCAGTACTTC. Translation: CASSLFQDAKNIQYF.

V usage is TRBV6-5 and J usage is TRBJ1-5; D is unresolved. Germline V gene sequence: CDR1 MNHEY, CDR2 SVGAGI. V was shortened by 2 bases and J by 6 bases, with 8 bases between the two germline ends. The CDR3 loop spans 13 amino acids. In nucleotides, the CDR3 is TGTGCCAGCAGTTACGGGTCAACTCAGCCCCAGCATTTT. It codes for CASSYGSTQPQHF.

About this clonotype itself: This sequence may be a read error, since a much larger clone differs from it by one base. V is TRBV7-9 and J is TRBJ1-1, with TRBD1 as a possible D gene (5 bases). Per the germline V gene, CDR1 is SEHNR and CDR2 is FQNEAQ (reference sequence). Trimming pared 5 bases from V and 9 bases from J, leaving 19 bases between. There are 14 residues in the CDR3. CDR3 residues: CASSPWDGPAKAFF. CDR3 bases: TGTGCCAGCAGCCCATGGGACGGCCCAGCCAAAGCTTTCTTT. Full variable domain (rest looked up from reference TRBV7-9 and TRBJ1-1): DTGVSQNPRHKITKRGQNVTFRCDPISEHNRLYWYRQTLGQGPEFLTYFQNEAQLEKSRLLSDRFSAERPKGSFSTLEIQRTEQGDSAMYLCASSPWDGPAKAFFGQGTRLTVV.

This clonotype occurred a few times. The CDR3 loop is CASSQEAADTQYF. The CDR3 DNA sequence: TGCGCCAGCAGCCAAGAGGCGGCAGATACGCAGTATTTT. The chain links TRBV4-1 to TRBJ2-3; D uncertain. V gave up 0 bases and J gave up 4 bases, with 5 bases separating them. Looked up from germline, CDR1 is MGHRA and CDR2 is YSYEKL. The CDR3 is made up of 13 amino acids.

This clonotype was seen a handful of times. The CDR3 bases are TGTGCCAGCAGCTCGGGGAGGCCGTGGGAGACCCAGTACTTC. It encodes CASSSGRPWETQYF. The chain is built from TRBV5-6 and TRBJ2-5; D might be TRBD2 (6 bases). This CDR3 has 14 amino acids. Germline V gene sequence: CDR1 SGHDT, CDR2 YYEEEE. V lost 3 bases and J lost 5, with 14 bases in between.

This clonotype was detected a few times. The chain links TRBV5-8 to TRBJ2-6; TRBD1 matches at 7 bases. The J segment lost 3 bases and the V segment lost 0 bases, leaving 3 bases of the junction unmatched. From germline, CDR1 is SGHTS and CDR2 YDEGEE. The length of the CDR3 is 16 residues. The CDR3 sequence is CASSLGRGLGANVLTF. The CDR3 DNA reads TGTGCCAGCAGCTTGGGAAGGGGGCTTGGGGCCAACGTCCTGACTTTC.

To note about this clonotype: One junction end does not reproduce the germline sequence, and a read error may be involved. The chain uses TRBV6-5 and TRBJ2-3; D is uncertain. This CDR3 spans 12 amino acids. Germline CDR1 is MNHEY and CDR2 is SVGAGI. The CDR3 nucleotides read TGCGCAGCGTCCGGCCCTTTAGATACGCAGTATTTT. This translates into CAASGPLDTQYF.

The chain has TRBV12-3 or TRBV12-4 and TRBJ2-7; weak D call: TRBD1 (7 bases). V lost 10 bases and J lost 3, with 13 bases in between. The CDR3 runs to 12 residues. This CDR3 is CATRGANYEQYF. The CDR3 bases are TGTGCCACCAGGGGGGCCAACTACGAGCAGTACTTC.

This clonotype was picked up many times. This chain links TRBV7-6 with TRBJ2-3; TRBD1 matches at 7 bases. Germline V lookup: CDR1 SGHVS, CDR2 FNYEAQ. This CDR3 comprises 14 residues. The ends lost 3 bases at V and 6 bases at J; junction bases unmatched: 6. The CDR3 spells CASSLTGIADTQYF. The CDR3 nucleotides are TGTGCCAGCAGCTTGACAGGGATCGCCGATACGCAGTATTTT.

The V gene is TRBV7-9, the J gene TRBJ2-5, with D unclear. The CDR3 has 14 amino acids. V was pared by 4 bases and J by 1 base, with 10 bases between. Germline V CDR1 and CDR2: SEHNR, FQNEAQ (reference sequence). CDR3 in DNA: TGTGCCAGCAGCTCGACACATACCCAAGAGACCCAGTACTTC. It codes for CASSSTHTQETQYF.

Remarks on this clonotype: An end of the junction does not agree with germline; a read error may underlie this. The V gene is TRBV12-3 or TRBV12-4, the J gene TRBJ1-1; a weak D match, TRBD1 (5 bases). The CDR3 sequence is 15 residues long. The CDR3 region has the DNA TGTGCCAACAGTCTTACGGAATGGGGGGGTACTGAAGCTTTCTTT. Translating gives CANSLTEWGGTEAFF.

The CDR3 DNA reads TGCAGTGCAACCCGACCGGGACTAGGGTCCTACAATGAGCAGTTCTTC. Protein: CSATRPGLGSYNEQFF. The chain is built from TRBV20-1 and TRBJ2-1; TRBD2 agrees at 8 bases. The V gene end was trimmed by 6 bases and the J gene end by 1 base; junction bases not matched to a gene: 11. From germline, CDR1 is DFQATT and CDR2 SNEGSKA (reference sequence). This CDR3 is built from 16 residues.

The J gene is TRBJ2-1, the V gene TRBV5-4; 9 bases are a match to TRBD2. CDR1 and CDR2 (germline): SGHNT, YYREEE (reference sequence). V was pared by 1 base and J by 5 bases, with 4 bases of the junction left unmatched. There are 15 residues in the CDR3. The chain's CDR3 is CASSLIERGDNEQFF. Here the CDR3 DNA reads TGTGCCAGCAGCTTGATCGAGCGGGGGGACAATGAGCAGTTCTTC.

The sample holds many counts of this clonotype. The V gene is TRBV12-3 or TRBV12-4, the J gene TRBJ2-3; D not certain. This CDR3 has 13 residues. V was shortened by 6 bases and J by 8 bases, with 15 bases between the two germline ends. The CDR3 nucleotides are TGTGCCAGCAGAGCCCCGTTCCGGGCTACGCAGTATTTT. It is translated as CASRAPFRATQYF.

J is TRBJ1-1 and V is TRBV7-9, with D maybe TRBD1 (6 bases). In germline, CDR1 is SEHNR, CDR2 FQNEAQ (reference sequence). V was shortened by 3 bases and J by 1 base, with 9 bases between the two germline ends. The CDR3 has 14 amino acids. The CDR3 loop reads CASSLKGGNTEAFF. The CDR3 DNA reads as TGTGCCAGCAGCTTGAAGGGGGGGAACACTGAAGCTTTCTTT.

This chain uses TRBV29-1 with TRBJ1-4; no reliable D call. Trimming stripped 7 bases from V and 5 bases from J, with 11 bases between. From germline, CDR1 is SQVTM and CDR2 ANQGSEA. The CDR3 totals 12 residues. The CDR3 nucleotides are TGCAGCGCCCTAATCAAGAATGAAAAACTGTTTTTT. As protein: CSALIKNEKLFF.

In this sample, this clonotype turned up many times. V is TRBV7-8 and J is TRBJ2-2; D is undetermined. Between the trimmed V and J ends, which lost 1 base and 8 bases, there was a span of 8 bases. This CDR3 has 13 amino acids. Per the germline V gene, CDR1 is SGHVS and CDR2 is FQNEAQ. DNA of the CDR3: TGTGCCAGCAGCTTAGGGCCCGGGGGGGAGCTGTTTTTT. This sequence encodes CASSLGPGGELFF. Variable domain in full (rest from reference TRBV7-8 and TRBJ2-2): GAGVSQSPRYKVAKRGQDVALRCDPISGHVSLFWYQQALGQGPEFLTYFQNEAQLDKSGLPSDRFFAERPEGSVSTLKIQRTQQEDSAVYLCASSLGPGGELFFGEGSRLTVL.

The gene calls are TRBV18 and TRBJ2-7, with D perhaps TRBD2 (6 bases). With 1 base removed from V and 3 bases from J, the gap between germline ends came to 7 bases. Germline CDR1 reads KGHSH; CDR2 reads LQKENI. This CDR3 has 13 residues. The CDR3 DNA reads as TGTGCCAGCTCACCACGGCGGGACTACGAGCAGTACGTC. As protein: CASSPRRDYEQYV.